This T cell receptor (beta chain) was captured in a study of T cell responses to AZD1222 COVID-19 vaccine. Trimming shortened V by 8 bases and J by 3 bases, and 16 bases separated the two germline ends. This CDR3 has 14 amino acids. Germline V lookup: CDR1 MNHEY, CDR2 SVGAGI. TCRdb's copy holds only in-frame clones and misses some; the assay was immunoSEQ multiplex PCR. Among 150,000 to 200,000 clones listed, approximately 94% were seen once. The sequenced sample was peripheral blood, obtained on day 0 of AZD1222 vaccination. V gene TRBV6-5 combines with J gene TRBJ1-1; possibly TRBD1 for D (6 bases). The source of this sequence is an adult in good health. The CDR3 here is CASGTHQGYTEAFF. In DNA form, the CDR3 reads TGTGCCAGCGGAACTCATCAGGGGTACACTGAAGCTTTCTTT.